The entry below gives a single T cell receptor beta chain sequence along with its context. V lost 2 bases to trimming and J lost 3 bases, with 16 bases between them. The CDR3 is 16 residues long. In germline, CDR1 is KGHSH, CDR2 LQKENI. Some clones are missing from TCRdb's copy, which holds only in-frame ones; the method was immunoSEQ multiplex PCR. Among approximately 20,000 clones listed, about nine tenths were seen once. This specimen comes from a study of blood T cell repertoires in COVID-19. The sequence was obtained from a human donor with active COVID-19. The donor label of this sample is uncertain. This sequence joins TRBV18 and TRBJ1-1; the D gene is possibly TRBD1 (5 bases). Sequencing was performed on peripheral blood. In DNA, the CDR3 is TGTGCCAGCTCACCATGGGACCTCGGGGGAGACACTGAAGCTTTCTTT. This encodes CASSPWDLGGDTEAFF.